This TCR beta chain was sequenced during a study of T cells in Graves' hyperthyroidism and ophthalmopathy. Amplification of TCR beta CDR3 regions was performed using RNA transcripts as template. Primed by the HTBI set, a first-round RT-PCR was run on the TCR CDR3. TCRdb used MiXCR to reprocess the multiplex PCR reads, holding one entry per CDR3 protein. Among 300,000 to 500,000 distinct CDR3 sequences, 11% to 15% were seen once, and the ten largest hold around 28%. Germline CDR1 and CDR2: SGHDN and FVKESK. V trimming: 4 bases; J trimming: 4 bases; junction bases outside the gene matches: 11. The CDR3 loop spans 17 amino acids.

The sequence was obtained from a man aged 45-65 years with Graves' ophthalmopathy. The chain employs TRBV14 and TRBJ2-2, with 8 bases identical to TRBD2. The sample consisted of blood. For the CDR3, the DNA is TGTGCCAGCAGCCCGTTGGGAAGCGGGAGATCCACCGGGGAGCTGTTTTTT. It translates to CASSPLGSGRSTGELFF.